This T cell receptor beta chain was sequenced for a study of shared clonotypes between healthy human individuals (dated by TCRdb to 2018 to 2021). About the investigation overall: The cohort comprised a couple of women and a few men aged 18 to 49 years. Per donor, three plates each were used for CD4 naive and CD4 memory, two for CD8 naive, and one for CD8 memory. To estimate repertoire size and how much clonotype sharing occurs between individuals, the study deeply sequenced the blood TCR repertoires of 5 or 6 healthy adults. To increase sequencing depth and limit assay-specific biases, TCR repertoire library preparation and sequencing were carried out by different laboratories using diverse techniques. Leukapheresis yielded between about 0.9 and 10 billion PBMCs per donor.

Using the deep immunoSEQ assay, TCR CDR3 regions were amplified from genomic DNA by multiplex PCR. Extracted genomic DNA from each cell subset was spread evenly across all wells of several immunoSEQ 96-well plates, with each plate serving as a replicate. For sorted subsets, each replicate PCR was loaded with approximately 200 ng genomic DNA, equivalent to 30,000 or so T cell genomes. Purified libraries were quantified with a Qubit 3.0 fluorometer, sized on a Bioanalyzer 2100, and re-quantified with the KAPA Library Quantification kit. Every immunoSEQ 96-well plate was sequenced on a separate single-read 150-cycle Illumina NextSeq 550 flow cell. In the original analysis: Because the immunoSEQ output included only junctional sequences and no quality scores, the filtering could not be the same as the filtering used for full-length reads. Sequences were annotated with PyIR, a Python wrapper for IgBLAST v1.9, and V/J genes and CDR3 were assigned using IMGT germline references. Any read was removed if the V/J assignment was weak (E-value above 1e-6), the CDR3 was missing, or the read contained stop codons, out-of-frame junctions, or ambiguous translated residues. V3J clonotypes were defined as sequences sharing an identical inferred V gene, J gene, and CDR3 amino acid sequence. Percentage overlap between repertoires was computed as shared unique clonotypes divided by the size of the smaller repertoire. RTK rarefaction, the Chao1 estimator, and Recon v2.1 estimates of unobserved clonotypes were used to assess repertoire richness. Generation probabilities for all TCRbeta clonotypes obtained by the gDNA method from a handful of donors were computed using OLGA. TCRdb provides this immuneACCESS table in a form limited to in-frame rearrangements. Some clones are lacking; in checked studies, under half of them reflect an unresolved V gene, and why the rest are absent is not known. The D gene and trimming were derived from the DNA, and the V and J assignments and clone size from that table. The table for this sample lists millions of clones; under 95% of them were counted only once. The ten largest clonotypes hold under 2% of the sample.

The CDR3, cysteine through phenylalanine, is 14 amino acids long. Left in the record is the CDR3 DNA by itself, 42 bases read in frame from the first base. CDR1 and CDR2, per the germline V gene, are KGHSH and LQKENI. Trimming costs V 4 bases and J 2 bases, and their ends lie 12 bases apart. Overall study results and their limits: The genetic and exposure-history diversity represented was limited by the small number of donors. Sharing across a few donors was observed for 4.5% to 6.5% of naive CD4, around 3.5% of naive CD8, 2% to 2.5% of memory CD4, and around 0.4% of memory CD8 clonotypes. Rarefaction of sorted-subset datasets indicated incomplete sequencing despite the large sequencing depth. Estimated clonotype richness was generally larger for naive than for memory subsets. Sampling was limited to blood, and TCR repertoires in tissue likely differ from TCR repertoires in blood. Compared with non-shared clonotypes, the clonotypes found in all four sorted-subset donors had higher generation probabilities. Based on pairwise subsampling, the degree of clonotype sharing among donors was expected to be affected by sequencing depth.

Worth noting for this clone: Its antigen has not been determined. No base quality values were provided; no much bigger clone lies one nucleotide off.

CD8 naive samples consisted of CD45RO-negative cells that were positively selected for CCR7, yielding a CD45RA+CCR7+ population without TemRA cells. The donors were healthy, HIV-negative adults with no recently reported acute infections or vaccinations. All donors were Caucasian adults living in Nashville, Tennessee, USA. Blood was collected by leukapheresis, and PBMCs were isolated by Ficoll-Histopaque density gradient centrifugation and then cryopreserved in liquid nitrogen vapor phase. Analytical flow cytometry was used to check the purity and quantity of every magnetically sorted T cell population. Genomic DNA was isolated from every sorted fraction and measured by UV absorbance on a Nanodrop 2000c.

The chain joins TRBV18 to TRBJ2-7; the D match is possibly TRBD1 or TRBD2, with 5 bases aligned in each. This TCR was sampled from a young man in good health. Some clones in this sample may be carry-over from other donors' samples. The sample comprised naive CD8+ T cells from PBMCs. Per the publication, the cell subset or site label means: CD45RA+CCR7+. The CDR3 region has the sequence CASSLRDGTYEQYF. The DNA sequence reads TGTGCCAGCTCACTCCGGGACGGGACCTACGAGCAGTACTTC.